This T cell receptor (beta chain) stems from a study of blood T cell repertoires in COVID-19. Turning to the study itself: COVID-19 samples, acute and convalescent, were from the United States, Italy and Spain. T cells, B-cell-depleted T cells, or PBMCs supplied cDNA or gDNA.

Study processing details: Amplification of reference gene primers provided the estimated nucleated cell counts. Method: immunoSEQ multiplex PCR; TCRdb's copy keeps in-frame clones and lacks some. V and J calls and clone size are those listed in that table; D and trimming were worked out from the DNA. The repertoire includes 65,000 to 90,000 clones, 80% to 90% of them detected once, and approximately 8.9% sits in the top ten. Sequencing used peripheral blood. The sequence derives from a man aged 45-65 years with acute or convalescent COVID-19.

CDR3 bases: TGTGCCAGCAGCGTAGGGGGCGCGGCTTACGAGCAGTACTTC. Its protein is CASSVGGAAYEQYF. The chain joins TRBV9 to TRBJ2-7, with D perhaps TRBD1 (5 bases). This CDR3 has 14 amino acids. Trimming left V 0 bases short and J 4 bases short, with 11 bases between. Germline-derived CDR1 and CDR2 are SGDLS and YYNGEE.